A single sample gave rise to the 20 T cell receptor beta chains below, sequenced in a study of molecular identifiers for immune sequencing clone quantification. TCRdb used MiXCR to reprocess the PCR reads, holding one entry per CDR3 protein. The sample records about 8,400 distinct CDR3 sequences, around a third being singletons. The specimen sequenced was naive CD8+ T cells from blood, with Jurkat cell RNA spiked in. The subset was: FACS-sorted CD8+CD4-CCR7+CD45RA+ naive T cells. These receptors all come from a human donor in good health. Some libraries in this study had Jurkat cell RNA spiked in.

This clonotype came up a few times. The rearrangement uses TRBV13 and TRBJ2-4; a weak D match, TRBD1 (6 bases). CDR1 is PRHDT and CDR2 is FYEKMQ in the germline V gene (reference sequence). Trimming stripped 0 bases from V and 4 bases from J, with 13 bases between. The CDR3 runs to 16 residues. CDR3 nucleotides: TGTGCCAGCAGCTTAGGCCCGACAGGTTTGAAAAACATTCAGTACTTC. It yields the protein CASSLGPTGLKNIQYF.

This clonotype was observed a few times. The gene calls are TRBV12-3 or TRBV12-4 and TRBJ2-1; D is ambiguous. V was pared by 6 bases and J by 6 bases, with 18 bases between. CDR3 length: 15 residues. DNA for the CDR3: TGTGCCAGCAGCTCCAACTTCATACAACCCAATGAGCAGTTCTTC. Encoded protein: CASSSNFIQPNEQFF.

The table lists this clonotype with a count of one. The CDR3 nucleotides read TGTGCCAGCAGCCCCCGTCAGGGGGGCTACGAGCAGTACTTC. Translated, it gives CASSPRQGGYEQYF. The chain couples TRBV11-2 to TRBJ2-7, with D possibly matching TRBD1 (7 bases). The V and J ends lost 5 bases and 3 bases respectively, with 14 bases between them. Germline-derived CDR1 and CDR2 are SGHAT and FQNNGV. The CDR3 length is 14 residues.

This clonotype was seen a few times. The rearrangement joins TRBV27 to TRBJ2-7; TRBD2 agrees at 9 bases. V trimming: 3 bases; J trimming: 7 bases; junction bases outside the gene matches: 10. The CDR3 covers 15 residues. The V gene's germline CDR1 is MNHEY and CDR2 SMNVEV (reference sequence). CDR3 sequence (DNA): TGTGCCAGCAGTTTTCAGCTAGCGGGAAGTGGGGAGCAGTACTTC. Its translation is CASSFQLAGSGEQYF.

DNA for the CDR3: TGTGCCAGCAGCTCCGGGCTAGCCAAAAACATTCAGTACTTC. Translation: CASSSGLAKNIQYF. The gene calls are TRBV5-6 and TRBJ2-4; D is ambiguous. Trimming pared 3 bases from V and 0 bases from J, leaving 7 bases between. This CDR3 spans 14 amino acids. The germline CDR1 and CDR2 sequences are SGHDT and YYEEEE.

This clonotype appeared a few times. The chain couples TRBV19 to TRBJ2-3, with no clear D. V was cut by 6 bases and J by 4 bases, with 14 bases left in between. Per germline, CDR1 LNHDA and CDR2 SQIVND (reference sequence). The length of the CDR3 is 14 residues. CDR3 sequence reads: CASRVDLRADTQYF. The CDR3 DNA reads TGTGCCAGTAGAGTAGATCTCCGAGCAGATACGCAGTATTTT.

The chain links TRBV9 to TRBJ2-7; D possibly corresponds to TRBD2 (6 bases). Per germline, CDR1 SGDLS and CDR2 YYNGEE. V shed 3 bases and J shed 3 bases, with 10 bases lying between them. The CDR3 runs 13 residues. Here the CDR3 DNA reads TGTGCCAGCAGCGGACGGAGGGACTACGAGCAGTACTTC. Encoded protein: CASSGRRDYEQYF.

By sample fraction, this clonotype is medium-sized (0.01 to 0.1%). The J gene is TRBJ2-5, the V gene TRBV9, with a weak D call TRBD1 (6 bases). Germline V gene data show CDR1 as SGDLS and CDR2 as YYNGEE. V lost 4 bases and J lost 4, with 17 bases in between. The CDR3 consists of 15 residues. The CDR3 bases are TGTGCCAGCAGCCAGGGACAAAATGGAAGAGAGACCCAGTACTTC. This translates into CASSQGQNGRETQYF.

The rearrangement links TRBV27 to TRBJ2-6; D gene ambiguous. The CDR3 covers 14 residues. Germline loops: CDR1 MNHEY, CDR2 SMNVEV (reference sequence). Trimming stripped 4 bases from V and 0 bases from J, with 4 bases between. CDR3 sequence (DNA): TGTGCCAGCAGTTGGGGCTCTGGGGCCAACGTCCTGACTTTC. Its protein is CASSWGSGANVLTF. The entire variable domain, with the rest obtained from reference TRBV27 and TRBJ2-6, is as follows: EAQVTQNPRYLITVTGKKLTVTCSQNMNHEYMSWYRQDPGLGLRQIYYSMNVEVTDKGDVPEGYKVSRKEKRNFPLILESPSPNQTSLYFCASSWGSGANVLTFGAGSRLTVL.

Sample share makes this clonotype medium-sized. CDR3 in DNA: TGTGCCAGCAGCCCCCTGGTTAGCGGGGAGACCCAGTACTTC. Translated: CASSPLVSGETQYF. The chain couples TRBV7-6 to TRBJ2-5, with 7 nucleotides matching TRBD2. The CDR3 loop spans 14 amino acids. V was pared by 5 bases and J by 5 bases, with 8 bases of the junction left unmatched. Germline V lookup: CDR1 SGHVS, CDR2 FNYEAQ.

The chain combines TRBV7-8 with TRBJ2-5; no reliable D call. The germline V gene encodes CDR1 SGHVS and CDR2 FQNEAQ. V gave up 5 bases and J gave up 7 bases, with 8 bases separating them. The CDR3 consists of 11 residues. The chain's CDR3 is CASSADGTQYF. The CDR3, as DNA: TGTGCCAGCAGCGCCGATGGGACCCAGTACTTC. The whole variable domain, remainder taken from reference TRBV7-8 and TRBJ2-5, is GAGVSQSPRYKVAKRGQDVALRCDPISGHVSLFWYQQALGQGPEFLTYFQNEAQLDKSGLPSDRFFAERPEGSVSTLKIQRTQQEDSAVYLCASSADGTQYFGPGTRLLVL.

The chain combines TRBV7-9 with TRBJ2-7; 8 nucleotides line up with TRBD1. The CDR3 consists of 13 residues. CDR1 and CDR2 from the germline V gene are SEHNR and FQNEAQ (reference sequence). J was trimmed by 7 bases and V by 8 bases; bases with no gene match: 10. The CDR3 DNA follows: TGTGCCAGCTTTGGACAGGGAGGTAGTGAGCAGTACTTC. It codes for CASFGQGGSEQYF.

This chain uses TRBV27 with TRBJ2-2; D may be TRBD1 (5 bases). Germline-derived CDR1 and CDR2 are MNHEY and SMNVEV (reference sequence). The CDR3 is made up of 14 amino acids. Trimming took 5 bases from V and 3 from J, leaving 10 bases between them. CDR3 bases: TGTGCCAGCAGTCTAGGACACCACACCGGGGAGCTGTTTTTT. Translating gives CASSLGHHTGELFF.

As regards this clonotype: Without the conserved terminal phenylalanine or tryptophan, this CDR3 likely stems from a read error. The rearrangement joins TRBV28 to TRBJ2-2; 7 bases are a match to TRBD2. The length of the CDR3 is 12 residues. CDR1 MDHEN and CDR2 SYDVKM come from the germline V gene. Trimming took 8 bases from V and 7 from J; bases not matched to a gene: 4. CDR3 nucleotide sequence: TGTGCCAGCGGGAGGGTGATCGGGGAGCTGTTTTAT. Amino acids: CASGRVIGELFY.

To note about this clonotype: The conserved final phenylalanine or tryptophan is absent from the CDR3, which likely points to a read error. The V call is TRBV27, the J call TRBJ2-5, with D tentatively TRBD2 (5 bases). V was shortened by 6 bases and J by 4 bases, with 6 bases between the two germline ends. The germline V gene encodes CDR1 MNHEY and CDR2 SMNVEV (reference sequence). CDR3 size: 11 residues. This CDR3 is CASRGGETQYS. CDR3 coding DNA: TGTGCCAGCAGAGGAGGAGAGACCCAGTACTCC.

Worth noting for this clonotype: Mismatch with germline at one junction end may stem from a read error. This chain uses TRBV12-3 or TRBV12-4 with TRBJ2-1; D is unresolved. There are 15 residues in the CDR3. CDR3 DNA sequence: TGTGCCAGCAGCTCCAACTTCATACAACCCAATGAGCAGATCTTC. Its protein is CASSSNFIQPNEQIF.

In regard to this clonotype: This may be a read error, as it is one base from a much larger clone. The V gene is TRBV29-1, the J gene TRBJ2-3; 13 bases are shared with TRBD2. Trimming at V came to 7 bases and at J to 3 bases, leaving 1 base not matched to a gene. The CDR3 is 13 amino acids. The germline V gene has CDR1 SQVTM and CDR2 ANQGSEA. The CDR3 is CSGTSGGTDTQYF. CDR3 in DNA: TGCAGCGGGACTAGCGGGGGAACAGATACGCAGTATTTT.

This clonotype is deemed medium-sized. The gene calls are TRBV28 and TRBJ2-7; D not resolved. Per the germline V gene, CDR1 is MDHEN and CDR2 is SYDVKM. V was trimmed by 1 base and J by 3 bases, leaving 13 bases between them. CDR3 length equals 15 residues. This chain's CDR3 is CASSLLGPALYEQYF. The CDR3 nucleotides are TGTGCCAGCAGTTTATTAGGTCCTGCTCTCTACGAGCAGTACTTC.

V gene TRBV12-3 or TRBV12-4 combines with J gene TRBJ2-3; 8 bases fit TRBD2. V was clipped by 5 bases and J by 2 bases; unmatched bases: 6. The CDR3 has 15 residues. CDR3 nucleotide sequence: TGTGCCAGCAGTCCCGGGACTAGAGACACAGATACGCAGTATTTT. Residues: CASSPGTRDTDTQYF.

V and J are TRBV3-1 and TRBJ2-5; D gene ambiguous. The end of the DNA is better explained by TRBJ2-1, so the J call may be wrong. This CDR3 contains 14 residues. Per germline, CDR1 LGHDT and CDR2 YNNKEL (reference sequence). As DNA, the CDR3 is TGTGCCAGCAGCCAGCCGGGCTTACAAGCGACCCAGTTCTTC. This encodes CASSQPGLQATQFF.